Below, one T cell receptor beta chain is given with its context. Which antigen it targets is not known. Base-call qualities are not available, and no considerably larger clone is one nucleotide away. Peripheral blood CD8+ and CD4+ T cells from healthy donors, Susac syndrome patients and multiple sclerosis patients were profiled using high-throughput TCR beta sequencing. Susac syndrome patients met recently defined diagnostic criteria for definite or probable disease. Bulk CD8+ and CD4+ T cells were purified by magnetic negative isolation, whereas CD8+ TEMRA cells were enriched by FACS. Blood was drawn into EDTA tubes, processed within 24 hours, and PBMCs were isolated by density gradient centrifugation. PBMCs intended for TCR sequencing were cryopreserved in liquid nitrogen and were subsequently thawed in a 37 degrees C water bath. The sorted or isolated CD4+, CD8+ and CD8+ TEMRA cells reached a purity of at least 90%.

V trim: 2 bases; J trim: 5 bases; unmatched bases: 6. CDR1 and CDR2 were assigned from the germline V gene as MGHDK and SYGVNS. Including cysteine and phenylalanine, the CDR3 has 14 amino acids. The only DNA kept is the CDR3, 42 bases in frame from the first base. The record originates from a study of CD8 T cells in Susac syndrome (dated by TCRdb to the late 2010s). About the full investigation: Among the Susac syndrome patients who were sequenced, clinically active disease was present in more than five and clinical remission was observed in under ten. Susac syndrome patients were therapy-naive, on corticosteroids (some also receiving IVIg), or on IVIg alone at blood withdrawal. CD8+ T cell repertoire clonality was compared between more than 9 healthy donors, around 14 Susac syndrome patients and fewer than 19 multiple sclerosis patients. Repertoire sequencing was used to test whether CD8+ T cell activation and differentiation in Susac syndrome was antigen driven.

RNA was extracted with the RNeasy kit and roughly 0.45 to 1 ug was reverse transcribed using random hexamers. TCR beta CDR3 regions were amplified with the immunoSEQ multiplex PCR assay covering 54 Vbeta and 13 Jbeta segments. PCR amplification bias was corrected by using a synthetic template baseline for primer optimization and computational correction. Processing in the source paper ran as follows. Reads were assigned to V, D and J genes according to IMGT and analyzed in immunoSEQ Analyzer, with only productive sequences retained. To calculate clonality, Shannon entropy was normalized by log2 of the number of productive unique sequences and then subtracted from one. For each patient and control, public and private clones were evaluated among the 100 most prevalent clones. Susac-specific clones were defined as absent from healthy and MS cohorts, 850 to 1,300 published viral clones and other ImmuneACCESS disease sequences. Starting from the raw public reads, TCRdb applied fastp trimming at Q25, assembled clones with MiXCR and retained in-frame beta chains. Each entry merges the rows of one CDR3 protein and shows their most common DNA and genes. The V and J calls reflect TCRdb's pipeline rather than the authors' work. Here the sample has 80,000 to 95,000 distinct CDR3 sequences; 85% to 95% occur a single time. The ten largest account for roughly 0.97% of the sample.

Broader findings and caveats from the paper: Under 20 and five Susac-specific public clones were found in the total CD8+ and CD8+ TEMRA repertoires, respectively. Susac syndrome CD8+ repertoires showed clonal expansion, highest in CD8+ TEMRA cells and greater in clinically active than remitting patients. The TCR sequencing and HLA analysis was acknowledged to have included a relatively small number of individuals.

Sample: CD8+ T cells from PBMCs. The TCR comes from a human donor with Susac syndrome. The chain was built from TRBV25-1 and TRBJ2-7; TRBD2 matches 7 bases in the middle. The CDR3 reads CASSEGGGWNEQYF. In nucleotides, the sequence is TGTGCCAGCAGTGAAGGGGGGGGTTGGAACGAGCAGTACTTC.